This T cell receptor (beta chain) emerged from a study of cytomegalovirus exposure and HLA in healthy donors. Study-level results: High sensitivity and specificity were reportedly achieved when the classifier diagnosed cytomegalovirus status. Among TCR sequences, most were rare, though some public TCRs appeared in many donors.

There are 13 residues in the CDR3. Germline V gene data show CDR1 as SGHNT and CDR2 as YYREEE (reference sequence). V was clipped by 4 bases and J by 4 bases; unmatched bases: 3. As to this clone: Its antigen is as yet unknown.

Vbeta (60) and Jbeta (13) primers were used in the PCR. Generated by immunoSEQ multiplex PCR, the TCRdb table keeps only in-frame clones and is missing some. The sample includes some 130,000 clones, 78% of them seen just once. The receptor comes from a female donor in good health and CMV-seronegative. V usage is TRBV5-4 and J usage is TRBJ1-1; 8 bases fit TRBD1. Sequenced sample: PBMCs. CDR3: CASSNQGATEAFF. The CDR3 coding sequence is TGTGCCAGCAGCAACCAGGGGGCCACTGAAGCTTTCTTT.